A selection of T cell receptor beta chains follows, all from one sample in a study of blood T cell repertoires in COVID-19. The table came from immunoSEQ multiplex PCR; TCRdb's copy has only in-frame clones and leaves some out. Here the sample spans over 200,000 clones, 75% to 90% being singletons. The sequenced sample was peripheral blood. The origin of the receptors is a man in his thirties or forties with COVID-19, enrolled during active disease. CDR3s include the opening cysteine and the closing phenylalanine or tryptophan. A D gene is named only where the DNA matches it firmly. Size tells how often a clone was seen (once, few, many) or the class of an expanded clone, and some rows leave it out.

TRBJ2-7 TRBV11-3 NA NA CASSLAGTYEQYF TGTGCCAGCAGCTTAGCAGGAACCTACGAGCAGTACTTC
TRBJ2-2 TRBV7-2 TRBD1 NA CASSLRGQGAGELFF TGTGCCAGCAGCTTACGGGGACAGGGGGCCGGGGAGCTGTTTTTT
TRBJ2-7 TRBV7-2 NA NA CASSSGRGRLGNEQYF TGTGCCAGCAGTTCCGGCCGAGGGAGACTAGGGAACGAGCAGTACTTC
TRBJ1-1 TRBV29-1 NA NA CSVGAQVNTEAFF TGCAGCGTTGGGGCGCAAGTGAACACTGAAGCTTTCTTT
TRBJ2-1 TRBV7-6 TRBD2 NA CASSSTAGAYNEQFF TGTGCCAGCAGCTCCACTGCGGGGGCCTACAATGAGCAGTTCTTC
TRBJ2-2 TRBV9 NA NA CASSVDSSHAGELFF TGTGCCAGCAGCGTAGATTCTAGCCACGCCGGGGAGCTGTTTTTT
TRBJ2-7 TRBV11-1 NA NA CASSSLYEQYF TGTGCCAGCAGTTCCCTCTACGAGCAGTACTTC
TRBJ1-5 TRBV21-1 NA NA CASSPPGGTGNQPQHF TGTGCCAGCAGCCCCCCGGGAGGGACAGGGAATCAGCCCCAGCATTTT
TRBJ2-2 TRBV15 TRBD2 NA CATSRERTSGSTGELFF TGTGCCACCAGCAGGGAGAGGACTAGCGGGAGCACCGGGGAGCTGTTTTTT
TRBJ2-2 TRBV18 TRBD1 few CASSRKTGTDGELFF TGTGCCAGCTCGCGAAAGACAGGGACGGACGGGGAGCTGTTTTTT
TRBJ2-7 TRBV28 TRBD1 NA CASRNPGQGFYEQYF TGTGCCAGCCGTAACCCGGGACAGGGGTTCTACGAGCAGTACTTC
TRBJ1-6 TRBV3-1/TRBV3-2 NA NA CASSQEGPFAGAVSPLHF TGTGCCAGCAGCCAAGAAGGGCCCTTTGCGGGGGCGGTATCACCCCTCCACTTT
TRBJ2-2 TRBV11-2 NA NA CASSLGGRNTGELFF TGTGCCAGCAGCCTCGGGGGACGGAACACCGGGGAGCTGTTTTTT
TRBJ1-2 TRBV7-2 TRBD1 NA CASSLRDRDSAGYTF TGTGCCAGCAGCCTCCGGGACAGGGACTCTGCTGGCTACACCTTC
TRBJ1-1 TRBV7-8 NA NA CASSLVAGAGLNTEAFF TGTGCCAGCAGCTTAGTCGCAGGAGCGGGGCTGAACACTGAAGCTTTCTTT
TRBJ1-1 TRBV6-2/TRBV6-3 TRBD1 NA CASSFGTGSTEAFF TGTGCCAGCAGTTTTGGGACAGGGAGTACTGAAGCTTTCTTT
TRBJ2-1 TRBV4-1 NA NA CAFPRPGAFKGINEQFF TGCGCCTTCCCTCGCCCGGGAGCTTTTAAGGGGATCAATGAGCAGTTCTTC
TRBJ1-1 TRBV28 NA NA CASTGTMNTEAFF TGTGCCAGCACAGGGACTATGAACACTGAAGCTTTCTTT
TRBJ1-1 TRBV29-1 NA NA CSVMNREGTEAFF TGCAGCGTTATGAACAGGGAGGGCACTGAAGCTTTCTTT
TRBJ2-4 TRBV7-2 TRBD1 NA CASSSGTGSIQYF TGTGCCAGCAGCTCCGGGACAGGTAGTATTCAGTACTTC
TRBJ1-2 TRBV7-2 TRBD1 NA CASSLVGQGAWGYTF TGTGCCAGCAGCTTAGTTGGACAGGGGGCATGGGGCTACACCTTC
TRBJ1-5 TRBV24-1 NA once CATSEEDPENQPQHF TGTGCCACCAGTGAGGAGGACCCTGAAAATCAGCCCCAGCATTTT
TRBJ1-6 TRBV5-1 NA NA CASSLGGSSGNSPLHF TGCGCCAGCAGCTTGGGGGGCTCAAGTGGGAATTCACCCCTCCACTTT
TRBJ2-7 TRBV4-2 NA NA CASSPDPFRRGYEQYF TGTGCCAGCAGCCCCGACCCATTCCGGCGGGGCTACGAGCAGTACTTC
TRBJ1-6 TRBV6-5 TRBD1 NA CASKGQGNSPLHF TGTGCCAGCAAGGGACAGGGTAATTCACCCCTCCACTTT
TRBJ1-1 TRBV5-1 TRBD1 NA CASMGQPGNTEAFF TGCGCCAGCATGGGACAGCCCGGGAACACTGAAGCTTTCTTT
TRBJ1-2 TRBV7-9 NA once CASSLEPINNYGYTF TGTGCCAGCAGCTTAGAACCTATAAATAACTATGGCTACACCTTC
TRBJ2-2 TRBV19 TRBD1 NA CASSMGTGAKTGELFF TGTGCCAGTAGTATGGGGACAGGGGCGAAAACCGGGGAGCTGTTTTTT
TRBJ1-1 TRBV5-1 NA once CASSLDFRSAEAFF TGCGCCAGCAGCTTGGACTTCAGGTCAGCTGAAGCTTTCTTT
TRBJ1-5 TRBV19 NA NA CASSRQANQPQHF TGTGCCAGTAGTCGACAGGCTAATCAGCCCCAGCATTTT
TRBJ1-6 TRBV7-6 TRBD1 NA CASSYRRQGNDSPLHF TGTGCCAGCAGCTACCGCCGACAGGGTAACGATTCACCCCTCCACTTT
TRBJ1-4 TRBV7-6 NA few CASSLDPGVGEKLFF TGTGCCAGCAGCTTGGACCCAGGGGTAGGGGAAAAACTGTTTTTT